This T cell receptor beta chain was recovered during a study of blood T cell repertoires in COVID-19. About the research overall: Sources were T cells, B-cell-depleted T cells, or PBMCs; the material itself was cDNA or gDNA.

The CDR3 sequence is 16 residues long. Assay used: immunoSEQ multiplex PCR; TCRdb lists only in-frame clones, some missing. The table lists a few hundred thousand clones, about 89% of them singletons. This receptor was obtained from a woman between 40 and 50 years old who had recovered from COVID-19. The sample taken for sequencing was peripheral blood. The chain uses TRBV7-5 and TRBJ1-5. TRBV7-5 is a pseudogene. CDR3: CVRSFRGGRSNQPQHF. CDR3 coding DNA: TGTGTCAGAAGCTTTAGGGGGGGCAGGAGCAATCAGCCCCAGCATTTT.